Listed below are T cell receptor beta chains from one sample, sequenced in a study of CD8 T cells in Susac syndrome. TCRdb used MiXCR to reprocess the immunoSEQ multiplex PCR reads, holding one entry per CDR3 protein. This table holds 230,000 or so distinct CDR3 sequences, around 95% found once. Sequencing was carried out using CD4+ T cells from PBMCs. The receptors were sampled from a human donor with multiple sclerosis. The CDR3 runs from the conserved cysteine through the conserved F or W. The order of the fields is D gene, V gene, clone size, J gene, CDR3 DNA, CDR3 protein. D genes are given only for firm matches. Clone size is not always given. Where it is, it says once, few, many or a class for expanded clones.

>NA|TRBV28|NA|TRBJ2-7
TGTGCTATACGGGGGAGGTCCTACGAGCAGTACTTC
CAIRGRSYEQYF
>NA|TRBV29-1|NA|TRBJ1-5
TGCAGCCCTCGGAAGCAGGGCGCGCGTAAAGAGCAGCCCCAGCATTTT
CSPRKQGARKEQPQHF
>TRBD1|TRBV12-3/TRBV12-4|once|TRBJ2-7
TGTGCCAGCAGTTTACGTCCCGGGACAGGGGCCTACGAGCAGTACTTC
CASSLRPGTGAYEQYF
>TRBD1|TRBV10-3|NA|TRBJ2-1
TGTGCCATCAGTGTCAGGGGGCCAGACCTCTCCTACAATGAGCAGTTCTTC
CAISVRGPDLSYNEQFF
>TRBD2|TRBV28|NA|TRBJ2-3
TGTGCCAGCGGTCTCGGTGGGGGAGGGGATACGCAGTATTTT
CASGLGGGGDTQYF
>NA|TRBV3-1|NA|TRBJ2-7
TGTGCCAGCAGCCTTAGAGGGCTCAGATACGAGCAGTACTTC
CASSLRGLRYEQYF
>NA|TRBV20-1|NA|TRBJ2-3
TGCAGTGCTAGAGATCGCGCTGGGGGCCTACCAGATACGCAGTATTTT
CSARDRAGGLPDTQYF
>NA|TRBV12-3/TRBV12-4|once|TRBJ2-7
TGTGCCAGCAGCCCCCCGGGCGTGACCTACGAGCAGTACTTC
CASSPPGVTYEQYF
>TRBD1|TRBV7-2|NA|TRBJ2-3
TGTGCCAGCAGCTATGACAGGGGCGGAGATACGCAGTATTTT
CASSYDRGGDTQYF
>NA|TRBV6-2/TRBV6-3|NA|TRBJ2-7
TGTGCCAGCAAGATTACGGCCTCCTACGAGCAGTACTTC
CASKITASYEQYF
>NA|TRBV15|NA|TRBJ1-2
TGTGCCACCAGCAGAGATGGGGACACTAGCTATGGCTACACCTTC
CATSRDGDTSYGYTF
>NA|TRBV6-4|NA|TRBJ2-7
TGTGCCAGCAGTACTCTGCCGGGGGAGTCCTACGAGCAGTACTTC
CASSTLPGESYEQYF
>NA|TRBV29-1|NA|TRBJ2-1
TGCAGCGCTGAGGTTTGGGTGGGCAATGAGCAGTTCTTC
CSAEVWVGNEQFF
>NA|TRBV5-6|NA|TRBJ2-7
TGTGCCAGCAGCCTTCCACCCGTCGGGGGGCACCACGAGCAGTACTTC
CASSLPPVGGHHEQYF
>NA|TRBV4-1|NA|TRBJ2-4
TGCGCCAGCAGCCAAATCAGGAATGCCAAAAACATTCAGTACTTC
CASSQIRNAKNIQYF
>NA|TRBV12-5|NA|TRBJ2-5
TGTGCTAGTGGTCCCACTAGCTTAGAGACCCAGTACTTC
CASGPTSLETQYF
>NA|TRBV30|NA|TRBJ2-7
TGTGCCTGGACCGACAGCTACGAGCAGTACTTC
CAWTDSYEQYF
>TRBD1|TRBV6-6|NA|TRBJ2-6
TGTGCCAGCAGAGACAGGGTAAATGGGGCCAACGTCCTGACTTTC
CASRDRVNGANVLTF
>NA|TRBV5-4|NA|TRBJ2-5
TGTGCCAGCAGCTCGCCGACAGGACAAGAGACCCAGTACTTC
CASSSPTGQETQYF
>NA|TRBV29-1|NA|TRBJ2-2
TGCAGCGCACGCGGGCCCAGCTCTCCGAGCGGGGAGCTGTTTTTT
CSARGPSSPSGELFF
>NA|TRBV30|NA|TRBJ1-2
TGTGCCTGGGGATATGGCTACACCTTC
CAWGYGYTF
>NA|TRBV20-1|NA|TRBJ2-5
TGCAGTGCGTTCCACGGAAGGGAGACCCAGTACTTC
CSAFHGRETQYF
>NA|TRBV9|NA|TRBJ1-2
TGTGCCAGCAGCGTAGGGAATAACTATGGCTACACCTTC
CASSVGNNYGYTF
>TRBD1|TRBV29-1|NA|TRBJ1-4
TGCAGCGTGGAGGGGGCGAGGGATGAAAAACTGTTTTTT
CSVEGARDEKLFF
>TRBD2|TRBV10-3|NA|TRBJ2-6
TGTGCCATCAGCCGACTAGCGGGTACCAACGTCCTGACTTTC
CAISRLAGTNVLTF
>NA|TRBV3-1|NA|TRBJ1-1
TGTGCCAGCAGCCGGGCGACTGAAGCTTTCTTT
CASSRATEAFF
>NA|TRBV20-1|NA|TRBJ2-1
TGCAGTGCTAGTTGGGACGCCGACAATGAGCAGTTCTTC
CSASWDADNEQFF
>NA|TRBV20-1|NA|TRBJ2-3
TGCAGTGGCACCCCGCTTTCGCGCACAGATACGCAGTATTTT
CSGTPLSRTDTQYF
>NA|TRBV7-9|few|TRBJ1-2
TGTGCCAGCAGCGCCCGAAGCAACTATGGCTACACCTTC
CASSARSNYGYTF
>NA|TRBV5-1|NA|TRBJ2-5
TGCGCCAGCAGCTTGGCCGCTGGAGCGGGCAGTTCGGAGACCCAGTACTTC
CASSLAAGAGSSETQYF
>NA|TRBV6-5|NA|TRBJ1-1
TGTGCCAGCAGTGATTCGCAGCTCACCACTGCTGTCTTT
CASSDSQLTTAVF
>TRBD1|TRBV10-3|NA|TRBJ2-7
TGTGCCATCAGGCCCAGGGGGTCGGACGAGCAGTACTTC
CAIRPRGSDEQYF
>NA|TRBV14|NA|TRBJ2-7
TGTGCCAGCAGCCCCAAGTTTGGGGGTTACGAGCAGTACTTC
CASSPKFGGYEQYF
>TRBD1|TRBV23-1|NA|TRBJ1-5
TGCGCCAGCAGTCCCTCGGACAGGGGGCTCATCCAGCCCCAGCATTTT
CASSPSDRGLIQPQHF
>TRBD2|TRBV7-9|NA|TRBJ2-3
TGTGCCAGCAGCTCCCCTAGCGGGGGACCCACAGATACGCAGTATTTT
CASSSPSGGPTDTQYF
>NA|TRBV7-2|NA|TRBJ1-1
TGTGCCAGCAGCCCCTACAGGACGAACACTGAAGCTTTCTTT
CASSPYRTNTEAFF
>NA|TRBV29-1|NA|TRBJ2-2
TGCAGCGTTGCAGACACCGGGGAGCTGTTTTTT
CSVADTGELFF
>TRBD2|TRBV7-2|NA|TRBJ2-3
TGTGCCAGCAGCCCACGAAGACTAGCCCCAGATACGCAGTATTTT
CASSPRRLAPDTQYF
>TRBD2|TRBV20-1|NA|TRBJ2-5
TGCAGTGCTACCCTAAGCGGGAGAGAAGAGACCCAGTACTTC
CSATLSGREETQYF
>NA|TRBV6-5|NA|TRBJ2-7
TGTGCCAGCACCAACCCGGCTACCGGCTCCTACGAGCAGTACTTC
CASTNPATGSYEQYF
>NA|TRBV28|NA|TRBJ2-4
TGTGCCAGCCGGGGGACTCTTCAGTACTTC
CASRGTLQYF
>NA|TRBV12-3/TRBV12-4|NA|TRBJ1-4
TGTGCCAGCAGCACCTCTGCTCGCGGGGAAAAACTGTTTTTT
CASSTSARGEKLFF
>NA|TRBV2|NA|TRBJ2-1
TGTGCCAGCAGTGATTTTCGGATGGCATCCAATGAGCAGTTCTTC
CASSDFRMASNEQFF
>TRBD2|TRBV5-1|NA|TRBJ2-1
TGCGCCAGCAGCCCTAGCGGGGTTCACAATGAGCAGTTCTTC
CASSPSGVHNEQFF
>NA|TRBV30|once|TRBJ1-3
TGTGCCTGGAGTGTACAAGGCGGCTCTGGAAACACCATATATTTT
CAWSVQGGSGNTIYF
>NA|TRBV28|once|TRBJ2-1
TGTGCCAGCAGTTTACCCAGTAACAATGAGCAGTTCTTC
CASSLPSNNEQFF
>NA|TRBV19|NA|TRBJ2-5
TGTGCCAGTAGTTTACGCAGGGAAGAGACCCAGTACTTC
CASSLRREETQYF
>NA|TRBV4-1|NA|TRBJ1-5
TGCGCCAGCAGCCAAGATTTTGGCAGGGCTCAGCCCCAGCATTTT
CASSQDFGRAQPQHF
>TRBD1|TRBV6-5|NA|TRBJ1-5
TGTGCCAGCAGGCCAGGGACAGATCAGCCCCAGCATTTT
CASRPGTDQPQHF
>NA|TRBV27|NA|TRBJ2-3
NA
CASSTSTRLDTQYF
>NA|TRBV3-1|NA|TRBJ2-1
TGTGCCAGCAGCCCGGGCAGGGGCCAGGGCAATGAGCAGTTCTTC
CASSPGRGQGNEQFF
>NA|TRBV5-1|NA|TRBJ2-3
TGCGCCAGCAGCTTGGGCGGACCAAGCACAGATACGCAGTATTTT
CASSLGGPSTDTQYF